This T cell receptor beta chain was captured in a study of blood T cell repertoires in COVID-19. Study-level background: Samples representing acute and convalescent COVID-19 were sourced from the United States, Italy and Spain. In each case, the material was cDNA or gDNA derived from T cells, B-cell-depleted T cells, or PBMCs.

This clone has only a few counts. The authors' processing: Counts of nucleated cells, estimated from reference gene primer amplification, were obtained. Libraries were prepared by immunoSEQ multiplex PCR; TCRdb keeps only in-frame clonotypes and omits some of them. V, J and clone size are taken as reported in that table, and D and trimming were inferred from the DNA itself. The table shows 250,000 to 350,000 clones, with approximately 84% occurring only once. The Seattle patients, enrolled during active infection, were followed longitudinally. Germline V lookup: CDR1 KGHSH, CDR2 LQKENI. The V and J ends lost 0 bases and 0 bases, in that order; junction bases with no gene match: 5. The length of the CDR3 is 18 residues.

The receptor was isolated from a human donor with COVID-19, enrolled during active disease. The donor label of this sample is uncertain. Sequenced sample: peripheral blood. The chain links TRBV18 to TRBJ2-1; 10 nucleotides line up with TRBD2. The DNA for the CDR3 is TGTGCCAGCTCACCACCGACTAGCGGGTTCAGCTCCTACAATGAGCAGTTCTTC. Protein product: CASSPPTSGFSSYNEQFF.